A selection of T cell receptor beta chains follows, all from one sample in a study of cytomegalovirus exposure and HLA in healthy donors. The table came from immunoSEQ multiplex PCR; TCRdb's copy has only in-frame clones and leaves some out. The table lists about 120,000 clones, about 81% of them singletons, with more than 1.5% in the top ten. Sequenced input: PBMCs. The receptors here all came from a man aged 35 to 55 in good health and CMV-seronegative. Both conserved end residues are part of each CDR3. Fields, in order: J gene, V gene, clone size, CDR3 protein. Clone sizes are given selectively: once, few, many, or a class where the clone is expanded.

TRBJ2-2	TRBV9	NA	CASSPRPAGLVTGELFF
TRBJ2-1	TRBV4-2	NA	CASSQDAGGSYNEQFF
TRBJ2-1	TRBV10-3	NA	CAISRPGSSTEQFF
TRBJ1-1	TRBV18	NA	CASRTGMNTEAFF
TRBJ2-3	TRBV28	NA	CASSALGLAGRTDTQYF
TRBJ1-3	TRBV5-1	NA	CASSMTGADTIYF
TRBJ2-3	TRBV27	NA	CASSLVYVSGLDTDTQYF
NA	TRBV29-1	NA	CSVLGATPGEQYF
TRBJ1-2	TRBV19	few	CASRDPGTPNYGYTF
TRBJ2-3	TRBV28	NA	CASTLSGLAAGPSTDTQYF
TRBJ1-2	TRBV28	NA	CASKIQGPTPYGYTF
TRBJ1-2	TRBV4-3	NA	CASSHGTAPYGYTF
TRBJ1-1	TRBV9	NA	CASSEGDTNTEAFF
TRBJ1-4	TRBV7-3	NA	CASSQIGVRVGEKLFF
NA	TRBV7-2	NA	CASSLSGVPYEQYF
TRBJ2-7	TRBV9	once	CASSAGRAPSEQYF
TRBJ2-3	TRBV4-3	NA	CASSQDSGGFTDTQYF
TRBJ1-4	TRBV6-5	NA	CASSSPGQGVGKLFF
TRBJ2-5	TRBV6-6	NA	CASSSREGHSETQYF
TRBJ2-1	TRBV20-1	NA	CSASLGYEQFF
TRBJ2-1	TRBV30	once	CAWSAQRPMYNEQFF
TRBJ2-1	TRBV4-3	NA	CASSQSGTYNEQFF
TRBJ2-5	TRBV7-7	NA	CASSFSGGRGETQYF
TRBJ1-4	TRBV5-5	NA	CASSLDRGGEKLFF
TRBJ1-4	TRBV28	NA	CASKSAGTNFGKLFF
TRBJ1-5	TRBV4-1	NA	CASSQEAGGGQPQHF
TRBJ2-6	TRBV2	NA	CASSQASSGANVLTF
TRBJ2-1	TRBV29-1	NA	CSETSGSSYNEQFF
TRBJ1-2	TRBV5-1	NA	CASSLGEGRDGYTF
TRBJ2-7	TRBV7-9	NA	CASSLGPGLDAYEQYF
TRBJ2-1	TRBV5-6	few	CASSSGLAVNEQFF
TRBJ2-3	TRBV2	NA	CASSEFGTGMSDTQYF
TRBJ2-1	TRBV7-9	once	CASSRIGAGDNEQVF
TRBJ2-1	TRBV7-6	NA	CASSLMFGSPNEQFF
TRBJ1-5	TRBV7-9	NA	CASSPGTGSQPQHF
TRBJ1-2	TRBV11-2	NA	CASSIGTGGKGYTF
TRBJ2-3	TRBV19	few	CASRKTTLGLAVTDTQYF
TRBJ2-7	TRBV6-5	once	CASSRTSSAYEQYF
TRBJ1-3	TRBV5-1	once	CASSLVGGLGNTIYF
TRBJ1-4	TRBV29-1	NA	CSVGSRANEKLFF
TRBJ2-1	TRBV4-2	NA	CASSQAASSGYNEQFF
TRBJ2-7	TRBV14	NA	CASSQDLYEQYF
TRBJ2-5	TRBV5-1	NA	CASKSGGYQETQYF
TRBJ2-7	TRBV28	once	CALLRDCLAGGSYEQYF
TRBJ2-3	TRBV12-1	NA	CASSFVLAANTQYF